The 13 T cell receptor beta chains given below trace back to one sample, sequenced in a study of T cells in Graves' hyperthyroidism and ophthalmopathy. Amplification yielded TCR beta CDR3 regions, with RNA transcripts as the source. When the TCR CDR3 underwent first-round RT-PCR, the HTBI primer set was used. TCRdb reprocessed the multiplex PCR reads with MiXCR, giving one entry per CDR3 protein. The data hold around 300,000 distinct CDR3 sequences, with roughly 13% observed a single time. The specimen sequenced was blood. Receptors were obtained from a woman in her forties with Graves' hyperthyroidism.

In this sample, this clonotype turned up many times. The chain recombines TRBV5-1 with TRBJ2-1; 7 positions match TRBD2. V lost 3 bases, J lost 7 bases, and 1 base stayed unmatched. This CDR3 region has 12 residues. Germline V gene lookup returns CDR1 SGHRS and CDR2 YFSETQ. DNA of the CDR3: TGCGCCAGCAGCTCAGCGGGAAATGAGCAGTTCTTC. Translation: CASSSAGNEQFF.

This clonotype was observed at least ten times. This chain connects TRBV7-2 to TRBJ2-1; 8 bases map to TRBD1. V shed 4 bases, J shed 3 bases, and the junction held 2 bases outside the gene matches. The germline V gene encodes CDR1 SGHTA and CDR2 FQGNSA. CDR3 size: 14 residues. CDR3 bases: TGTGCCAGCAGCTACGGACAGGGCTACAATGAGCAGTTCTTC. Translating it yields CASSYGQGYNEQFF.

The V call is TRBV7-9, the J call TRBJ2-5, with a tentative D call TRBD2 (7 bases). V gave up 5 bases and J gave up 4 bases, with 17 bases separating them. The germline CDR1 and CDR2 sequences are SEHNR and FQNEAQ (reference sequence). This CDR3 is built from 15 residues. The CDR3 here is CASSTARGGGETQYF. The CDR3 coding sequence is TGTGCCAGCAGCACGGCAAGGGGAGGGGGAGAGACCCAGTACTTC.

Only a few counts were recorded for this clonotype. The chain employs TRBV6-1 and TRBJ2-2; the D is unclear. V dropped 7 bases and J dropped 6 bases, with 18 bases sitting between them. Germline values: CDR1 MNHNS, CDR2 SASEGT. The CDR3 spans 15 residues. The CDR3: CASTKGPLLAGELFF. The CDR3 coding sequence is TGTGCCAGCACTAAAGGACCGCTTCTGGCCGGGGAGCTGTTTTTT.

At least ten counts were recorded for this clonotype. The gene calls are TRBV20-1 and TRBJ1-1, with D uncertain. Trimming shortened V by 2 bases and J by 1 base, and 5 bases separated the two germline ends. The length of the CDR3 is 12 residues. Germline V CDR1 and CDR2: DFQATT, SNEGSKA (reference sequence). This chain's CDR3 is CSARQRNTEAFF. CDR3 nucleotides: TGCAGTGCTAGACAGAGGAACACTGAAGCTTTCTTT.

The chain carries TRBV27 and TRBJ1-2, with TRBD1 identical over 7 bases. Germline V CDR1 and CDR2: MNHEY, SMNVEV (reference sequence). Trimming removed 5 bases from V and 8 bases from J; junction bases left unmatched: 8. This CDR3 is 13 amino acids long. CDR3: CASSPPGGGGYTF. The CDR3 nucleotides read TGTGCCAGCAGTCCCCCAGGGGGTGGCGGCTACACCTTC.

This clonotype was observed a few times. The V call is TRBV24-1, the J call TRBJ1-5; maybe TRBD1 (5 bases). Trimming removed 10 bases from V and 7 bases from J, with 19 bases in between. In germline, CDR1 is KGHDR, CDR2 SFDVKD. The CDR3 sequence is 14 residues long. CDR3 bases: TGTGCCACGCCCGATACAGGACCGGGGCAGCCCCAGCATTTT. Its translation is CATPDTGPGQPQHF.

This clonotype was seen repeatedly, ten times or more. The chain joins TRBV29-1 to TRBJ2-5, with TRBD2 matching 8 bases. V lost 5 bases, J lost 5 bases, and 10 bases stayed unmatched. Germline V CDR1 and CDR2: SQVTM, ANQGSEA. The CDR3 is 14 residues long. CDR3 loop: CSVNGRAVWETQYF. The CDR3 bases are TGCAGCGTTAACGGGAGGGCCGTATGGGAGACCCAGTACTTC.

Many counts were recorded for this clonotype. This chain's CDR3 is CASSSGTKSSYEQYF. The CDR3, as DNA: TGTGCCAGCAGTTCCGGGACAAAGAGCTCCTACGAGCAGTACTTC. The V gene is TRBV6-1, the J gene TRBJ2-7; D perhaps matches TRBD1 (6 bases). V was shortened by 5 bases and J by 0 bases, with 14 bases between the two germline ends. The CDR3 has 15 residues. The germline gives CDR1 MNHNS, CDR2 SASEGT.

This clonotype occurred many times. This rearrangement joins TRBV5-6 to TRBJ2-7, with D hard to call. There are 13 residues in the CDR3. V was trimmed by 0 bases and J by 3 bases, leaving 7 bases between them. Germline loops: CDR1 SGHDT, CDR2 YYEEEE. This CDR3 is CASSLGRRYEQYF. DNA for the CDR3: TGTGCCAGCAGCTTGGGCAGACGCTACGAGCAGTACTTC.

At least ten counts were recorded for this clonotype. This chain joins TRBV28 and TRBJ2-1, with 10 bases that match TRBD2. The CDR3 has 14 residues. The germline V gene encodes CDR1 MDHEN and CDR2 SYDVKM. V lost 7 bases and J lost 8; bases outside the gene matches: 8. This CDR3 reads CASITSGARDEQFF. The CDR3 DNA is TGTGCCAGCATCACTAGCGGGGCCCGGGATGAGCAGTTCTTC.

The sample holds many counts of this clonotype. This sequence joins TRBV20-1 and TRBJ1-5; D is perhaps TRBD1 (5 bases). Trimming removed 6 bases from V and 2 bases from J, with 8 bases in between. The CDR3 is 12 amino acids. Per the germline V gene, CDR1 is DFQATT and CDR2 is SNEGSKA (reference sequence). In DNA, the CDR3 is TGCAGTGCGAAGACAGGCAATCAGCCCCAGCATTTT. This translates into CSAKTGNQPQHF.

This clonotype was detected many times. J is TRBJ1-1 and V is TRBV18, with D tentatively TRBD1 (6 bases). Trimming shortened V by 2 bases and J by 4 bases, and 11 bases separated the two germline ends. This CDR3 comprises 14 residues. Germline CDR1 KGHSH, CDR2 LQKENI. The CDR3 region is CASSPDRRTTEAFF. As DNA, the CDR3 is TGTGCCAGCTCACCAGACAGGAGGACCACTGAAGCTTTCTTT.